These T cell receptor beta chains were read from a single sample in a study of cytomegalovirus exposure and HLA in healthy donors. The repertoire was sequenced with immunoSEQ multiplex PCR; TCRdb's copy has only in-frame clones and lacks some. The sample holds 55,000 to 80,000 clones; about 75% are singletons and the top ten take 9.5% to 15%. What was sequenced was PBMCs. All receptors come from a man between 65 and 79 years old in good health and CMV-seronegative. Both conserved end residues are part of each CDR3. A D gene is named only where the DNA matches it firmly. Some rows have no size entry. The others give once, few or many, or a class for an expanded clone.

clone size	V gene	J gene	D gene	CDR3 DNA	CDR3 protein
NA	TRBV7-9	TRBJ2-1	NA	TGTGCCAGCAGCTTAGCCAGGGATGAGCAGTTCTTC	CASSLARDEQFF
NA	TRBV18	TRBJ1-1	NA	TGTGCCAGCTCACCCGGGGAAGGGACTGAAGCTTTCTTT	CASSPGEGTEAFF
NA	TRBV6-5	TRBJ2-7	TRBD2	TGTGCCAGCAGTTGCTCGCCCGCCAGGGAGGGCGAGCAGTACTTC	CASSCSPAREGEQYF
NA	TRBV7-2	TRBJ2-3	TRBD1	TGTGCCAGCAGCCCGGCAGGGGGAATAGATACGCAGTATTTT	CASSPAGGIDTQYF
NA	TRBV6-6	TRBJ2-5	TRBD2	TGTGCCAGCAGTTCTAGGGGACTAGCGGTTTGGGAGCAGTACTTC	CASSSRGLAVWEQYF
NA	TRBV7-2	TRBJ2-1	TRBD1	TGTGCCAGCAGCTCAGGGGGTTATTCCTCCAATGAGCAGTTCTTC	CASSSGGYSSNEQFF
NA	TRBV7-2	TRBJ1-4	NA	TGTGCCAGCAGCCCGTACGCGACTAATGAAAAACTGTTTTTT	CASSPYATNEKLFF
few	TRBV7-5	TRBJ1-1	NA	TGTGCCAGAAGCTCTCGACAGGGAGGCACTGAAGCTTTCTTT	CARSSRQGGTEAFF
NA	TRBV5-1	TRBJ2-2	TRBD2	TGCGCCAGCAGCTGGACTAGCGGGGCGAACACCGGGGAGCTGTTTTTT	CASSWTSGANTGELFF
NA	TRBV7-2	TRBJ2-1	TRBD2	TGTGCCAGCTCTCTTTCTTTGGCGGGAGGGGGGAATGAGCAGTTCTTC	CASSLSLAGGGNEQFF
NA	TRBV6-6	TRBJ1-5	NA	TGTGCCAGCAGGGCCCAGGGCAGCGACAATCAGCCCCAGCATTTT	CASRAQGSDNQPQHF
NA	TRBV6-1	TRBJ2-1	TRBD2	TGTGCCAGCAGTGAAGGAAGTAGTAGGCGGGAGCGGAGGGATGAGCAGTTCTTC	CASSEGSSRRERRDEQFF
NA	TRBV7-9	TRBJ2-7	TRBD1	TGTGCCAGCAGCTTAAGGGACAGGGGGCTCAGAAGGTACGAGCAGTACTTC	CASSLRDRGLRRYEQYF
NA	TRBV13	TRBJ2-1	NA	TGTGCCAGCAGCTTAGCAGGTTCCTACAATGAGCAGTTCTTC	CASSLAGSYNEQFF
NA	TRBV19	TRBJ2-5	NA	TGTGCCAGTAGAAAGACTAGGAAAAGTGAGACCCAGTACTTC	CASRKTRKSETQYF
NA	TRBV28	TRBJ2-2	TRBD2	TGTGCCAGCAGTCACCACGTCTGGGAGGGGCGGGAGCTGTTTTTT	CASSHHVWEGRELFF
once	TRBV7-9	TRBJ1-2	TRBD1	TGTGCCAGCAGCCTACTCGCCGGGACAGGGATTTTAACCTATGGCTACACCTTC	CASSLLAGTGILTYGYTF
once	TRBV6-5	TRBJ2-5	NA	TGTGCCAGCAGTTTACAACAGGGAATAGAGCAGTACTTC	CASSLQQGIEQYF
NA	TRBV5-1	TRBJ2-3	TRBD1	TGCGCCAGCAGCGTTCCACAGGGGTCCATCGCAGATACGCAGTATTTT	CASSVPQGSIADTQYF
NA	TRBV30	TRBJ2-2	TRBD2	TGTGCCTGGAGCCAAGGGCGACTAGCGCTCGCGAACACCGGGGAGCTGTTTTTT	CAWSQGRLALANTGELFF
NA	TRBV7-9	TRBJ2-5	NA	TGTGCCAGCAGCCCCGGTCGGCAGGGGGAGACCCAGTACTTC	CASSPGRQGETQYF
NA	TRBV28	TRBJ1-2	NA	TGTGCCAGCAGTCCCGGGCAGGGATTAGGCTATGGCTACACCTTC	CASSPGQGLGYGYTF
NA	TRBV15	TRBJ2-1	TRBD2	TGTGCCACCAGCCTAGCGGGAGGCCTCTACAATGAGCAGTTCTTC	CATSLAGGLYNEQFF